This T cell receptor beta chain was recovered during a study of a mutant IDH1 vaccine in newly diagnosed glioma. Across the whole study: Vaccination began 4-6 weeks post radiotherapy alone, or with temozolomide cycles. The earlier regimen, radiotherapy, temozolomide, or both, was most often both.

Notes on the study in general: Overall, more than 80% of patients had vaccine-induced immune responses.

About this clone: As yet, its antigen is unknown.

The germline CDR1 and CDR2 sequences are SGDLS and YYNGEE. Trimming took 4 bases from V and 6 from J, leaving 21 bases between them. The CDR3 is 16 amino acids. Sequenced by immunoSEQ multiplex PCR; TCRdb stores in-frame clones only, minus some. The table records fewer than 95,000 clones, roughly 77% of them present only once. As to time point: week 47, end of study. Vaccination used 300 ug of mutant IDH1 20-mer peptide per dose, with topical imiquimod. V gene TRBV9 combines with J gene TRBJ2-3, with D unresolved. The sequenced sample was PBMCs, obtained from a glioma patient whose treatment included an IDH1 peptide vaccine. This sequence was found in a man aged 35 to 55 with glioma. CDR3: CASSPTGAGGGDTQYF. DNA for the CDR3: TGTGCCAGCAGCCCCACCGGAGCAGGCGGTGGGGATACGCAGTATTTT.